Following are 9 T cell receptor beta chains from one sample sequenced in a study of blood T cell repertoires in COVID-19. The table came from immunoSEQ multiplex PCR; TCRdb's copy has only in-frame clones and leaves some out. This sample has about 210,000 clones, with 75% to 85% found just once. Sequencing was done on a sample of peripheral blood. These TCRs come from a man in his fifties or sixties with COVID-19, enrolled during active disease.

Written as DNA, the CDR3 is TGTGCCAGCAGTTTTCGGTGGTCAGGGGACAGTGGTCAGCCCCAGCATTTT. Protein sequence: CASSFRWSGDSGQPQHF. The chain couples TRBV28 to TRBJ1-5; the match to TRBD1 covers 7 bases. This CDR3 is 17 amino acids long. CDR1 and CDR2 (germline): MDHEN, SYDVKM. V lost 3 bases and J lost 6; bases outside the gene matches: 14.

This clone has a handful of counts. The chain joins TRBV10-1 to TRBJ2-3, with 10 bases lining up with TRBD1. J was trimmed by 7 bases and V by 3 bases; bases with no gene match: 7. There are 15 residues in the CDR3. Germline loops: CDR1 WNHNN, CDR2 SYGVQD (reference sequence). DNA for the CDR3: TGCGCCAGCAGTGAATGGACAGGGGGTCGGAATACGCAGTATTTT. It specifies CASSEWTGGRNTQYF.

The V and J genes are TRBV11-3 and TRBJ2-1; D possibly corresponds to TRBD2 (5 bases). Trimming took 5 bases from V and 9 from J, leaving 14 bases between them. The CDR3 loop spans 13 amino acids. In germline, CDR1 is SGHNT, CDR2 YENEEA. CDR3 DNA: TGTGCCAGCAGCCCCTACTGGAGCGGTGAGCAGTTCTTC. Amino acid sequence: CASSPYWSGEQFF.

Of note for this clone: One end of the junction does not line up with germline, which may come from a read error. The rearrangement links TRBV4-1 to TRBJ2-3, with 8 nucleotides matching TRBD1. Germline assignment: CDR1 MGHRA and CDR2 YSYEKL. CDR3 length equals 17 residues. CDR3 residues: CASSQASTGAFGDTQYF. The CDR3 nucleotides are TGCGCCAGCAGTCAAGCTTCGACAGGGGCGTTCGGGGATACGCAGTATTTT.

The genes are TRBV6-5 and TRBJ2-7, with TRBD1 matching 7 bases. The CDR3 consists of 14 residues. Trimming at V came to 5 bases and at J to 5 bases, leaving 9 bases not matched to a gene. The germline V gene encodes CDR1 MNHEY and CDR2 SVGAGI. The CDR3 region has the DNA TGTGCCAGCAGTAACCGACAGGGTTTGCACGAGCAGTACTTC. This gives the protein CASSNRQGLHEQYF.

V gene TRBV5-1 combines with J gene TRBJ2-1, with D possibly matching TRBD1 (5 bases). Germline V gene data show CDR1 as SGHRS and CDR2 as YFSETQ. There are 16 residues in the CDR3. The germline V and J ends were trimmed by 3 bases and 0 bases, with 13 bases remaining between them. This CDR3 reads CASSYPIGHSYNEQFF. In DNA form, the CDR3 reads TGCGCCAGCAGCTACCCTATTGGACACTCCTACAATGAGCAGTTCTTC.

V gene TRBV3-1 (or the pseudogene TRBV3-2) combines with J gene TRBJ1-4; D might be TRBD1 (5 bases). Deletions cut 0 bases from V and 9 bases from J, with 8 bases between. The CDR3 is 13 residues long. Per the germline V gene, CDR1 is LGHDT and CDR2 is YNNKEL (reference sequence). CDR3 in amino acids: CASSQEGGKKLFF. In DNA form, the CDR3 reads TGTGCCAGCAGCCAAGAGGGGGGAAAAAAACTGTTTTTT.

V is TRBV30 and J is TRBJ2-7; 8 bases are a match to TRBD1. Germline CDR1 reads GTSNPN; CDR2 reads SVGIG (reference sequence). The trim removed 2 bases at V and 6 bases at J, leaving 9 bases unmatched. This CDR3 spans 14 amino acids. CDR3 sequence (DNA): TGTGCCTGGAGTACGGGACAGGTTTTTCCCGAGCAGTACTTC. Residues: CAWSTGQVFPEQYF. The full variable domain, in which reference TRBV30 and TRBJ2-7 provide the parts outside the CDR3, is SQTIHQWPATLVQPVGSPLSLECTVEGTSNPNLYWYRQAAGRGLQLLFYSVGIGQISSEVPQNLSASRPQDRQFILSSKKLLLSDSGFYLCAWSTGQVFPEQYFGPGTRLTVT.

In the case of this clone: An end of the junction differs from the germline gene, which may be a read error. The chain couples TRBV7-7 to TRBJ2-5, with D possibly TRBD2 on 5 matching bases. This CDR3 has 13 amino acids. Germline assignment: CDR1 SSHAT and CDR2 FNYEAQ (reference sequence). The CDR3 is CASSLGGQETQYF. As DNA, the CDR3 is TGTGCTAGCAGCTTAGGCGGGCAAGAGACCCAGTACTTC.